The 25 T cell receptor beta chains presented below share a single source sample, sequenced in a study of T cells expressing NK-cell markers. Reprocessing the 5' RACE reads, TCRdb reports a single entry for every CDR3 protein and omits DNA. The listing records almost 450,000 distinct CDR3 sequences. Sample: blood T cells: a sorted CD56 or NKG2C T cell subset, CD4+ or CD8+ T cells, or bulk PBMC T cells (not recorded which). The receptors shown here come from a woman aged 18-69 years in good health.

The J gene is TRBJ2-1, the V gene TRBV19. There are 13 residues in the CDR3. Per the germline V gene, CDR1 is LNHDA and CDR2 is SQIVND (reference sequence). The CDR3 sequence: CAVAGSSYNEQFF.

The genes are TRBV2 and TRBJ2-7; the D gene TCRdb calls, TRBD2, cannot be checked with no DNA. This CDR3 is built from 15 residues. The germline gives CDR1 SNHLY, CDR2 FYNNEI. The CDR3 spells CASSEILAGLYEQYF.

The chain uses TRBV5-1 and TRBJ2-2; TCRdb's D gene call, TRBD1, goes unchecked for lack of DNA. Germline V gene lookup returns CDR1 SGHRS and CDR2 YFSETQ. The CDR3 has 16 residues. Here the CDR3 reads CASSFTLRGGTGELFF.

The rearrangement joins TRBV29-1 to TRBJ2-3; the TCRdb call, TRBD1, lacks DNA for checking. This CDR3 is built from 15 residues. In germline, CDR1 is SQVTM, CDR2 ANQGSEA. The CDR3 spells CSVDLWGQGTDTQYF.

This chain joins TRBV7-8 and TRBJ2-2. Germline CDR1 SGHVS, CDR2 FQNEAQ. This CDR3 has 12 amino acids. CDR3 sequence reads: CASITWTGELFF.

The chain combines TRBV6-2 or TRBV6-3 with TRBJ1-2; without DNA, the TCRdb call of TRBD1 cannot be checked. This CDR3 comprises 15 residues. Germline V gene lookup returns CDR1 MNHEY and CDR2 SVGEGT. The CDR3 loop reads CASSYPTGDYYGYTF.

This rearrangement joins TRBV7-6 to TRBJ1-1; the D gene TCRdb calls, TRBD1, cannot be checked with no DNA. Looked up from germline, CDR1 is SGHVS and CDR2 is FNYEAQ. The CDR3 extends over 14 amino acids. This CDR3 is CASSRQGVSTEAFF.

The J gene is TRBJ2-1, the V gene TRBV7-3; no DNA is available, so the TRBD1 call from TCRdb remains unchecked. Germline V gives CDR1 SGHTA, CDR2 FQGTGA. The CDR3 has 15 residues. The chain's CDR3 is CASSLNGGSYNEQFF.

V and J are TRBV5-4 and TRBJ1-2; TCRdb names TRBD1, which stays unverified in the absence of DNA. There are 14 residues in the CDR3. Looked up from germline, CDR1 is SGHNT and CDR2 is YYREEE (reference sequence). The chain's CDR3 is CASSPDSQVRGYTF.

The J gene is TRBJ2-2, the V gene TRBV7-7; the D call from TCRdb, TRBD2, cannot be confirmed without DNA. Germline loops: CDR1 SSHAT, CDR2 FNYEAQ (reference sequence). This CDR3 is 13 amino acids long. The CDR3 sequence: CASSFGSAGELVF.

The chain recombines TRBV10-3 with TRBJ2-7; TCRdb proposes TRBD2, but this gene call is untestable without DNA. Germline lookup yields CDR1 ENHRY and CDR2 SYGVKD. The CDR3 extends over 16 amino acids. CDR3 loop: CAISEPGLLSSYEQYF.

The chain carries TRBV10-2 and TRBJ2-1; there is no DNA to check the TCRdb D call of TRBD2. CDR3 size: 15 residues. Germline V gene data show CDR1 as WSHSY and CDR2 as SAAADI. The CDR3 spells CASKGRGLAANEQFF.

The chain combines TRBV10-3 with TRBJ2-3; the TCRdb call, TRBD2, lacks DNA for checking. Germline values: CDR1 ENHRY, CDR2 SYGVKD. This CDR3 contains 13 residues. CDR3 protein: CAIRAGGEDTQYF.

The CDR3 reads CSARRTGNTEAFF. The genes are TRBV20-1 and TRBJ1-1; TCRdb designates TRBD1, a call that cannot be tested without DNA. CDR1 and CDR2 from the germline V gene are DFQATT and SNEGSKA (reference sequence). CDR3 length equals 13 residues.

This chain joins TRBV27 and TRBJ2-3; lacking DNA, the TRBD2 call made by TCRdb goes unchecked. The germline gives CDR1 MNHEY, CDR2 SMNVEV (reference sequence). The CDR3 length is 19 residues. The CDR3 reads CASSPRTLLAGGPSDTQYF.

The genes are TRBV11-2 and TRBJ2-1; TCRdb designates TRBD1, a call that cannot be tested without DNA. This CDR3 has 16 amino acids. Germline CDR1 SGHAT, CDR2 FQNNGV. The CDR3 is CASSVTSGPRDNEQFF. The full variable domain, rest sourced from reference TRBV11-2 and TRBJ2-1, is EAGVAQSPRYKIIEKRQSVAFWCNPISGHATLYWYQQILGQGPKLLIQFQNNGVVDDSQLPKDRFSAERLKGVDSTLKIQPAKLEDSAVYLCASSVTSGPRDNEQFFGPGTRLTVL.

V gene TRBV7-2 combines with J gene TRBJ2-3; TCRdb outputs TRBD2, but without DNA this stays unchecked. The CDR3 totals 15 residues. CDR1 is SGHTA, CDR2 FQGNSA, per germline. The CDR3 spells CASSSTSGSIDTQYF.

The gene calls are TRBV5-4 and TRBJ2-5; absent DNA, TCRdb's TRBD2 call cannot be checked. The CDR3 is 14 amino acids. Germline-derived CDR1 and CDR2 are SGHNT and YYREEE (reference sequence). The CDR3 sequence: CASSFPGLGETQYF.

The chain carries TRBV15 and TRBJ2-3. The V gene's germline CDR1 is LNHNV and CDR2 YYDKDF (reference sequence). This CDR3 has 15 amino acids. CDR3: CATSRVRSSTDTQYF.

The chain carries TRBV20-1 and TRBJ1-6; TCRdb outputs TRBD1, but without DNA this stays unchecked. Germline CDR1 is DFQATT and CDR2 is SNEGSKA (reference sequence). The CDR3 has 14 amino acids. The chain's CDR3 is CSASPQGLSSPLHF.

The chain links TRBV29-1 to TRBJ2-7; TCRdb indicates TRBD1, and absent DNA this call remains unverified. The length of the CDR3 is 14 residues. Germline V gene lookup returns CDR1 SQVTM and CDR2 ANQGSEA. CDR3 amino acids: CSAFAFQGDNEQYF.

The chain combines TRBV7-9 with TRBJ2-1. The length of the CDR3 is 15 residues. CDR1 SEHNR and CDR2 FQNEAQ come from the germline V gene (reference sequence). CDR3 in amino acids: CASSFSGRGIDEQFF.

This sequence joins TRBV11-2 and TRBJ2-3; TCRdb proposes TRBD1, but this gene call is untestable without DNA. CDR3 length equals 16 residues. The germline CDR1 and CDR2 sequences are SGHAT and FQNNGV. The CDR3: CASSLVRGGGTDTQYF.

The chain joins TRBV12-3 or TRBV12-4 to TRBJ2-5; TCRdb selects TRBD2, and the lack of DNA leaves this call unchecked. The CDR3 extends over 14 amino acids. CDR3 sequence reads: CASSATSGGETQYF.

The chain employs TRBV14 and TRBJ1-4; the TRBD1 assignment by TCRdb is unverifiable without DNA. Germline assignment: CDR1 SGHDN and CDR2 FVKESK. CDR3 length: 15 amino acids. CDR3 amino acids: CASSQLTDINEKLFF.